A selection of T cell receptor beta chains follows, all from one sample in a study of control samples from healthy donors and cancer patients. Sequenced by immunoSEQ multiplex PCR; TCRdb stores in-frame clones only, minus some. The sample shows around 200,000 clones, over 85% of them seen only once. Material for sequencing was blood. All receptors derive from a man younger than 30 in good health. CDR3s include the opening cysteine and the closing phenylalanine or tryptophan. A D gene is named only where the DNA matches it firmly. Clone size, where shown, is once, few, many, or a class for clones that have expanded.

cdr3_length: 12
v_call: TRBV29-1
j_call: TRBJ2-1
d_call: TRBD1
clone_size: .
cdr3_aa: CSERGQYNEQFF
cdr3_nt: TGCAGCGAGAGGGGACAGTACAATGAGCAGTTCTTC

cdr3_length: 14
v_call: TRBV6-5
j_call: TRBJ2-7
d_call: TRBD1
clone_size: .
cdr3_aa: CASSRTGGIYEQYF
cdr3_nt: TGTGCCAGCAGTAGGACAGGGGGTATCTACGAGCAGTACTTC

cdr3_length: 14
v_call: TRBV5-1
j_call: TRBJ1-5
d_call: .
clone_size: .
cdr3_aa: CASSSGGADQPQHF
cdr3_nt: TGCGCCAGCAGCTCGGGGGGGGCAGATCAGCCCCAGCATTTT

cdr3_length: 16
v_call: TRBV30
j_call: TRBJ2-5
d_call: .
clone_size: .
cdr3_aa: CAWSVPPGPPQETQYF
cdr3_nt: TGTGCCTGGAGTGTCCCACCAGGGCCCCCCCAAGAGACCCAGTACTTC

cdr3_length: 16
v_call: TRBV4-2
j_call: TRBJ1-2
d_call: .
clone_size: .
cdr3_aa: CASSQLGTGGRHGYTF
cdr3_nt: TGTGCCAGCAGCCAATTGGGGACGGGAGGGCGACATGGCTACACCTTC

cdr3_length: 15
v_call: TRBV5-4
j_call: TRBJ2-1
d_call: .
clone_size: .
cdr3_aa: CASRVDKALYNEQFF
cdr3_nt: TGTGCCAGCAGAGTCGACAAGGCCCTCTACAATGAGCAGTTCTTC

cdr3_length: 14
v_call: TRBV24-1
j_call: TRBJ2-3
d_call: .
clone_size: .
cdr3_aa: CATSERGITDTQYF
cdr3_nt: TGTGCCACCAGTGAACGAGGGATAACAGATACGCAGTATTTT

cdr3_length: 9
v_call: TRBV28
j_call: TRBJ1-2
d_call: .
clone_size: .
cdr3_aa: CATGEGYTF
cdr3_nt: TGTGCCACTGGGGAAGGCTACACCTTC

cdr3_length: 14
v_call: TRBV7-2
j_call: TRBJ1-4
d_call: .
clone_size: .
cdr3_aa: CASSLDSRQEKLFF
cdr3_nt: TGTGCCAGCAGCTTGGACAGCCGGCAGGAAAAACTGTTTTTT

cdr3_length: 17
v_call: TRBV7-9
j_call: TRBJ1-6
d_call: TRBD1
clone_size: few
cdr3_aa: CASSSHDRGGMGSPLHF
cdr3_nt: TGTGCCAGCAGCTCCCATGACAGGGGAGGGATGGGTTCACCCCTCCACTTT

cdr3_length: 14
v_call: TRBV19
j_call: TRBJ2-3
d_call: .
clone_size: once
cdr3_aa: CASSIMAGADTQYF
cdr3_nt: TGTGCCAGTAGTATAATGGCCGGCGCAGATACGCAGTATTTT

cdr3_length: 15
v_call: TRBV5-1
j_call: TRBJ2-1
d_call: TRBD1
clone_size: .
cdr3_aa: CASSFSGQGVNEQFF
cdr3_nt: TGCGCCAGCAGCTTCTCGGGACAGGGGGTGAATGAGCAGTTCTTC

cdr3_length: 15
v_call: TRBV18
j_call: TRBJ2-2
d_call: TRBD1
clone_size: .
cdr3_aa: CASSPNRQGTGELFF
cdr3_nt: TGTGCCAGCTCACCTAATCGACAGGGAACCGGGGAGCTGTTTTTT

cdr3_length: 15
v_call: TRBV3-1/TRBV3-2
j_call: TRBJ1-2
d_call: .
clone_size: .
cdr3_aa: CASSQDPGDNYGYTF
cdr3_nt: TGTGCCAGCAGCCAAGATCCCGGGGATAACTATGGCTACACCTTC

cdr3_length: 17
v_call: TRBV18
j_call: TRBJ1-1
d_call: .
clone_size: once
cdr3_aa: CASSPVQDSWRGTEAFF
cdr3_nt: TGTGCCAGCTCACCGGTCCAGGACAGCTGGCGGGGCACTGAAGCTTTCTTT

cdr3_length: 14
v_call: TRBV4-1
j_call: TRBJ1-2
d_call: .
clone_size: few
cdr3_aa: CASSQGAGGSGYTF
cdr3_nt: TGCGCCAGCAGCCAGGGCGCCGGAGGATCGGGCTACACCTTC

cdr3_length: 13
v_call: TRBV30
j_call: TRBJ1-5
d_call: .
clone_size: once
cdr3_aa: CAWARGSNQPQHF
cdr3_nt: TGTGCCTGGGCCCGGGGAAGCAATCAGCCCCAGCATTTT

cdr3_length: 15
v_call: TRBV25-1
j_call: TRBJ2-6
d_call: .
clone_size: .
cdr3_aa: CASSQLDSGANVLTF
cdr3_nt: TGTGCCAGCAGTCAGCTGGACTCTGGGGCCAACGTCCTGACTTTC

cdr3_length: 14
v_call: TRBV5-1
j_call: TRBJ1-1
d_call: .
clone_size: .
cdr3_aa: CASSLTGGATEAFF
cdr3_nt: TGCGCCAGCAGCTTGACGGGAGGGGCCACTGAAGCTTTCTTT

cdr3_length: 14
v_call: TRBV7-2
j_call: TRBJ1-1
d_call: .
clone_size: few
cdr3_aa: CASSFAGVNTEAFF
cdr3_nt: TGTGCCAGCAGCTTCGCAGGGGTTAACACTGAAGCTTTCTTT

cdr3_length: 14
v_call: TRBV5-1
j_call: TRBJ2-7
d_call: .
clone_size: .
cdr3_aa: CASSFEGRTYEQYF
cdr3_nt: TGCGCCAGCAGCTTCGAAGGGCGGACCTACGAGCAGTACTTC

cdr3_length: 14
v_call: TRBV2
j_call: TRBJ1-5
d_call: .
clone_size: .
cdr3_aa: CASSGGNSNQPQHF
cdr3_nt: TGTGCCAGCAGTGGGGGTAATAGCAATCAGCCCCAGCATTTT

cdr3_length: 15
v_call: TRBV7-9
j_call: TRBJ2-1
d_call: TRBD2
clone_size: .
cdr3_aa: CASSPRGLAGPEQFF
cdr3_nt: TGTGCCAGCAGCCCCCGGGGACTAGCGGGGCCCGAGCAGTTCTTC

cdr3_length: 15
v_call: TRBV21-1
j_call: TRBJ1-1
d_call: .
clone_size: .
cdr3_aa: CASSPPPRTGEEAFF
cdr3_nt: TGTGCCAGCAGCCCCCCGCCCCGGACAGGGGAGGAAGCTTTCTTT